The 23 T cell receptor beta chains below come from one sample, sequenced in a study of blood T cell repertoires in COVID-19. TCRdb keeps only in-frame clones here, not all; method: immunoSEQ multiplex PCR. In the table there are 190,000 or so clones, 85% to 90% of which are singletons. The sample taken for sequencing was PBMCs or T cells enriched from blood (not recorded which). Every receptor here comes from a young man who had recovered from COVID-19.

This chain joins TRBV4-1 and TRBJ2-7; weak D call: TRBD2 (5 bases). Trimming removed 1 base at V and 3 bases at J, with 7 bases between. Per germline, CDR1 MGHRA and CDR2 YSYEKL. The CDR3 length is 13 residues. As DNA, the CDR3 is TGCGCCAGCAGCCAAGGGGAGAACTACGAGCAGTACTTC. Its translation is CASSQGENYEQYF.

The chain uses TRBV12-3 or TRBV12-4 and TRBJ2-1; D gene ambiguous. The CDR3 length is 12 residues. V lost 3 bases and J 5 bases, leaving 5 bases between the germline ends. CDR3 coding DNA: TGTGCCAGCAGTTTGCCTAACAATGAGCAGTTCTTC. Its protein is CASSLPNNEQFF.

The J gene is TRBJ2-5, the V gene TRBV5-1; TRBD1 agrees at 9 bases. The CDR3 has 14 amino acids. V lost 8 bases and J lost 5; bases outside the gene matches: 10. Germline assignment: CDR1 SGHRS and CDR2 YFSETQ. Here the CDR3 DNA reads TGCGCCAGTCGGTCGGGACAGGGTTGGGAGACCCAGTACTTC. Translation: CASRSGQGWETQYF.

The genes are TRBV13 and TRBJ1-1; possibly TRBD1 for D (5 bases). Germline-derived CDR1 and CDR2 are PRHDT and FYEKMQ (reference sequence). Trimming took off 2 bases at V and 0 bases at J, with 10 bases between the two ends. The CDR3 sequence is 15 residues long. CDR3 DNA: TGTGCCAGCAGCTTATTAACAGGAATGAACACTGAAGCTTTCTTT. This sequence encodes CASSLLTGMNTEAFF.

The gene calls are TRBV11-2 and TRBJ1-2; D is unresolved. CDR3 length equals 17 residues. The germline gives CDR1 SGHAT, CDR2 FQNNGV. The V end lost 5 bases, the J end lost 0 bases, and 19 bases lay between the germline ends. The CDR3 loop is CASSLRYAELANYGYTF. Here the CDR3 DNA reads TGTGCCAGCAGCCTTAGGTACGCGGAGTTAGCTAACTATGGCTACACCTTC.

This clone showed up just once. The rearrangement joins TRBV4-2 to TRBJ1-3; a possible D gene is TRBD1 (5 bases). Trimming stripped 0 bases from V and 1 base from J, with 7 bases between. This CDR3 is built from 15 residues. Per the germline V gene, CDR1 is LGHNA and CDR2 is YNFKEQ. The CDR3 region has the DNA TGTGCCAGCAGCCAAGACAGGGCGTCTGGAAACACCATATATTTT. Amino acids: CASSQDRASGNTIYF.

This rearrangement joins TRBV5-1 to TRBJ2-1, with TRBD1 matching over 8 bases. The V gene's germline CDR1 is SGHRS and CDR2 YFSETQ. Germline trimming cut 6 bases from V and 7 bases from J; bases unmatched to any gene: 6. This CDR3 spans 13 amino acids. The CDR3 here is CASNQGAENEQFF. The CDR3 region has the DNA TGCGCCAGCAATCAGGGGGCAGAGAATGAGCAGTTCTTC.

The chain joins TRBV5-1 to TRBJ2-7; 9 bases map to TRBD1. CDR3 length: 14 residues. Germline V CDR1 and CDR2: SGHRS, YFSETQ. With 6 bases clipped from V and 3 bases from J, the junction kept 7 bases outside the gene matches. CDR3 coding DNA: TGCGCCAGCAACCCGGGACAGGGTTTCTACGAGCAGTACTTC. This encodes CASNPGQGFYEQYF.

This clone was seen a few times. The chain uses TRBV7-9 and TRBJ1-2; D is perhaps TRBD1 (6 bases). The CDR3 covers 13 residues. Germline V gene sequence: CDR1 SEHNR, CDR2 FQNEAQ (reference sequence). Trimming cost V 5 bases and J 8 bases, with 15 bases left between them. The CDR3 DNA follows: TGTGCCAGCAGCCCGACAGGCGATTACGGCTACACCTTC. Its protein is CASSPTGDYGYTF.

CDR3 sequence (DNA): TGTGCCAGCAGTTTATCCATAGCGGGAGCCCAAGAGACCCAGTACTTC. Translation: CASSLSIAGAQETQYF. The V and J genes are TRBV27 and TRBJ2-5, with 9 bases fitting TRBD2. With V trimmed by 0 bases and J by 1 base, 3 bases remained unmatched. Germline-derived CDR1 and CDR2 are MNHEY and SMNVEV (reference sequence). The CDR3 consists of 16 residues.

V gene TRBV4-3 combines with J gene TRBJ2-1; tentative D call: TRBD2 (5 bases). V was shortened by 0 bases and J by 0 bases, with 21 bases between the two germline ends. The germline V gene has CDR1 LGHNA and CDR2 YSLEER. The CDR3 contains 20 residues. CDR3 sequence reads: CASSQEYWLADRSSYNEQFF. The CDR3 region has the DNA TGCGCCAGCAGCCAAGAGTATTGGCTAGCCGACCGAAGCTCCTACAATGAGCAGTTCTTC.

The chain carries TRBV4-2 and TRBJ2-7; 8 nucleotides align to TRBD2. CDR1 is LGHNA, CDR2 YNFKEQ, per germline. V gave up 3 bases and J gave up 11 bases; unmatched junction bases: 6. The CDR3 extends over 12 amino acids. The CDR3 DNA follows: TGTGCCAGCAGCCACCCGGGGGGGCTTGAGTACTTC. Protein: CASSHPGGLEYF.

V and J are TRBV11-3 and TRBJ2-3; 7 nucleotides agree with TRBD1. Germline lookup yields CDR1 SGHNT and CDR2 YENEEA. The V segment lost 4 bases and the J segment 1 base; nucleotides outside the gene matches: 11. This CDR3 has 17 amino acids. The CDR3 nucleotides are TGTGCCAGCAGCTCTCCCCAGGGGGACCCATGCACAGATACGCAGTATTTT. This encodes CASSSPQGDPCTDTQYF.

V is TRBV3-1 (or the pseudogene TRBV3-2) and J is TRBJ1-5, with 7 bases identical to TRBD1. CDR1 and CDR2 from the germline V gene are LGHDT and YNNKEL (reference sequence). The junction had 5 bases not matched to a gene; V was cut back by 3 bases and J by 6 bases. This CDR3 region has 14 residues. The CDR3 coding sequence is TGTGCCAGCAGCCATGTAGGGGGCGGTCAGCCCCAGCATTTT. Translating it yields CASSHVGGGQPQHF.

The chain joins TRBV5-1 to TRBJ1-6; 10 bases are a match to TRBD1. J gave up 9 bases and V 3 bases, and 12 bases lay outside the gene matches. This CDR3 has 17 amino acids. Germline loops: CDR1 SGHRS, CDR2 YFSETQ. The chain's CDR3 is CASSYDLPDRGRSPLHF. The CDR3 coding sequence is TGCGCCAGCAGCTATGATCTACCCGACAGGGGGCGTTCACCCCTCCACTTT. Full variable domain (remainder filled in from reference TRBV5-1 and TRBJ1-6): KAGVTQTPRYLIKTRGQQVTLSCSPISGHRSVSWYQQTPGQGLQFLFEYFSETQRNKGNFPGRFSGRQFSNSRSEMNVSTLELGDSALYLCASSYDLPDRGRSPLHFGNGTRLTVT.

This CDR3 is CASSQGGSDQETQYF. The CDR3 nucleotides are TGTGCCAGCAGCCAGGGAGGAAGCGACCAAGAGACCCAGTACTTC. The genes are TRBV4-2 and TRBJ2-5; possibly TRBD2 for D (6 bases). This CDR3 is 15 amino acids long. Germline V gene lookup returns CDR1 LGHNA and CDR2 YNFKEQ. Between the trimmed V and J ends, which lost 3 bases and 0 bases, there was a span of 11 bases.

The V call is TRBV19, the J call TRBJ2-1, with a tentative D call TRBD1 (5 bases). The germline CDR1 and CDR2 sequences are LNHDA and SQIVND (reference sequence). V lost 4 bases, J lost 1 base, and 17 bases lay in between. This CDR3 is built from 17 residues. The chain's CDR3 is CASSKYSVTGSYNEQFF. The CDR3 DNA follows: TGTGCCAGTAGTAAATACAGTGTAACAGGATCCTACAATGAGCAGTTCTTC.

The gene calls are TRBV10-3 and TRBJ2-3; unclear D gene. This CDR3 is built from 13 residues. Germline V gene sequence: CDR1 ENHRY, CDR2 SYGVKD. V was trimmed by 3 bases and J by 2 bases, leaving 6 bases between them. The CDR3, as DNA: TGTGCCATCAGTGAAGCCAACACAGATACGCAGTATTTT. It is translated as CAISEANTDTQYF.

The chain combines TRBV10-1 with TRBJ2-7; 9 bases map to TRBD1. Germline CDR1 is WNHNN and CDR2 is SYGVQD (reference sequence). CDR3 length: 15 residues. V trimming: 0 bases; J trimming: 3 bases; junction bases outside the gene matches: 3. CDR3 in amino acids: CASSESKGQGYEQYF. CDR3 in DNA: TGCGCCAGCAGTGAGTCAAAGGGACAGGGCTACGAGCAGTACTTC.

This clone came up once. The chain couples TRBV19 to TRBJ1-1; tentatively, D is TRBD1 (6 bases). The CDR3 sequence is 11 residues long. Germline assignment: CDR1 LNHDA and CDR2 SQIVND (reference sequence). V gave up 9 bases and J gave up 6 bases, with 11 bases separating them. DNA for the CDR3: TGTGCCAGCATGAACAGGGCTGAAGCTTTCTTT. It codes for CASMNRAEAFF.

This CDR3 reads CSARRNTEAFF. CDR3 DNA: TGCAGTGCTCGCAGGAACACTGAAGCTTTCTTT. The rearrangement links TRBV20-1 to TRBJ1-1; unclear D gene. Germline V lookup: CDR1 DFQATT, CDR2 SNEGSKA (reference sequence). V was shortened by 5 bases and J by 1 base, with 5 bases between the two germline ends. The CDR3 has 11 amino acids.

The chain has TRBV28 and TRBJ2-3; no clear D. There are 16 residues in the CDR3. Germline lookup yields CDR1 MDHEN and CDR2 SYDVKM. Trimming pared 3 bases from V and 0 bases from J, leaving 13 bases between. This CDR3 reads CASSFSSRASTDTQYF. The CDR3 nucleotides read TGTGCCAGCAGTTTCTCTAGTCGTGCTAGCACAGATACGCAGTATTTT.

V gene TRBV12-5 combines with J gene TRBJ1-5; 8 bases line up with TRBD1. Trimming at V came to 0 bases and at J to 3 bases, leaving 10 bases not matched to a gene. The CDR3 spans 18 residues. Germline V gene lookup returns CDR1 LGHNT and CDR2 FRNRAP. CDR3 DNA: TGTGCTAGTGGTTTGGTACCCCTATGGACAGGGAACAATCAGCCCCAGCATTTT. Residues: CASGLVPLWTGNNQPQHF.